This is a list of T cell receptor beta chains from one sample in a study of PD-1 blockade in classical Hodgkin lymphoma. Sequencing was performed with immunoSEQ multiplex PCR; in TCRdb, only in-frame clones are kept and a portion is missing. The table records some 96,000 clones, 85% to 95% of them present only once. The specimen was peripheral blood mononuclear cells (PBMCs), collected before the fourth cycle of nivolumab. The receptors come from a human donor with classical Hodgkin lymphoma. Each CDR3 is given with its conserved first and last residue. The D gene is left open where the match is weak. A clone size is listed for some rows: how often the clone was seen (once, few, many), or a class if it is expanded.

>NA|NA|TRBJ2-3|TRBV18
CASSPRVQSTDTQYF
TGTGCCAGCTCACCAAGGGTACAGAGCACAGATACGCAGTATTTT
>NA|NA|TRBJ1-4|TRBV28
CASSLDWEKLFF
TGTGCCAGCAGTTTGGATTGGGAAAAACTGTTTTTT
>NA|NA|TRBJ2-1|TRBV15
CATSRGQVYNEQFF
TGTGCCACCAGCAGAGGACAGGTGTACAATGAGCAGTTCTTC
>NA|NA|TRBJ2-5|TRBV25-1
CASSESVGGWGQETQYF
TGTGCCAGCAGTGAATCCGTGGGGGGCTGGGGCCAAGAGACCCAGTACTTC
>NA|TRBD1|TRBJ2-7|TRBV2
CASSDLGQHRYEQYF
TGTGCCAGCAGTGACTTGGGACAGCATCGCTACGAGCAGTACTTC
>NA|NA|TRBJ2-2|TRBV12-5
CASGLAGLQRRTNGELFF
TGTGCTAGTGGTTTGGCCGGTCTTCAAAGGCGTACGAACGGGGAGCTGTTTTTT
>NA|NA|TRBJ2-7|TRBV5-1
CASSLEVGGPYEQYF
TGCGCCAGCAGCTTGGAAGTTGGCGGCCCCTACGAGCAGTACTTC
>NA|TRBD1|TRBJ2-7|TRBV28
CASTAWTGFYEQYF
TGTGCCAGCACGGCTTGGACAGGGTTTTACGAGCAGTACTTC
>few|TRBD1|TRBJ1-2|TRBV6-5
CASSLGTAYGYTF
TGTGCCAGCAGTCTCGGGACAGCCTATGGCTACACCTTC
>NA|TRBD2|TRBJ2-1|TRBV27
CASSLSSGRTYNEQFF
TGTGCCAGCAGTTTATCAAGCGGGAGGACCTACAATGAGCAGTTCTTC
>NA|TRBD1|TRBJ1-2|TRBV27
CASRGQGNYGYTF
TGTGCCAGCAGGGGACAGGGGAACTATGGCTACACCTTC
>NA|TRBD2|TRBJ2-3|TRBV14
CASSLRDYTDTQYF
TGTGCCAGCAGCCTCCGGGACTACACAGATACGCAGTATTTT
>once|NA|TRBJ2-1|TRBV10-1
CASSGSARSSYNEQFF
TGCGCCAGCAGTGGGTCGGCCCGGAGCTCCTACAATGAGCAGTTCTTC
>NA|TRBD2|TRBJ2-3|TRBV5-1
CASSSGLAGGGSTDTQYF
TGCGCCAGCAGCTCGGGACTAGCGGGAGGAGGTAGCACAGATACGCAGTATTTT
>few|NA|TRBJ1-1|TRBV29-1
CSVAPVFNTEAFF
TGCAGCGTGGCCCCGGTTTTTAACACTGAAGCTTTCTTT
>NA|NA|TRBJ1-5|TRBV28
CASSLWQGGQPQHF
TGTGCCAGCAGTTTATGGCAGGGAGGGCAGCCCCAGCATTTT
>NA|NA|TRBJ1-1|TRBV5-6
CASASAGRPTEAFF
TGTGCCAGCGCCTCGGCGGGGCGCCCAACTGAAGCTTTCTTT
>NA|TRBD2|TRBJ2-5|TRBV5-1
CASSLEGGARETQYF
TGCGCCAGCAGCTTGGAGGGAGGGGCGAGAGAGACCCAGTACTTC
>NA|NA|TRBJ2-7|TRBV28
CASSSGWAREQYF
TGTGCCAGCAGTTCGGGTTGGGCCCGCGAGCAGTACTTC
>NA|TRBD1|TRBJ2-1|TRBV28
CASSPRRQGTSYNEQFF
TGTGCCAGCAGTCCAAGAAGACAGGGGACGTCCTACAATGAGCAGTTCTTC
>NA|TRBD2|TRBJ2-3|TRBV30
CAWSEGNLGRTDTQYF
TGTGCCTGGAGTGAGGGGAACCTCGGGAGGACAGATACGCAGTATTTT
>NA|TRBD2|TRBJ2-2|TRBV6-1
CASSEALLAANTGELFF
TGTGCCAGCAGTGAAGCGCTACTAGCGGCGAACACCGGGGAGCTGTTTTTT
>NA|NA|TRBJ2-7|TRBV9
CASSVASGFSYEQYF
TGTGCCAGCAGCGTAGCCAGCGGGTTTTCCTACGAGCAGTACTTC
>NA|NA|TRBJ2-2|TRBV9
CASSASGALTAGELFF
TGTGCCAGCAGCGCCTCGGGCGCTCTAACGGCCGGGGAGCTGTTTTTT
>NA|TRBD1|TRBJ1-4|TRBV5-4
CASSPGGRDEKLFF
TGTGCCAGCAGCCCAGGGGGGCGGGATGAAAAACTGTTTTTT
>NA|TRBD1|TRBJ2-1|TRBV11-2
CASRKPGTGNYEQFF
TGTGCCAGCAGAAAACCCGGGACAGGTAACTATGAGCAGTTCTTC
>few|NA|TRBJ2-2|TRBV6-1
CASLPYRNTGELFF
TGTGCCAGCCTCCCGTACAGGAACACCGGGGAGCTGTTTTTT
>NA|NA|TRBJ2-2|TRBV6-4
CASSKVWATGELFF
TGTGCCAGCAGTAAAGTGTGGGCCACCGGGGAGCTGTTTTTT
>NA|NA|TRBJ1-5|TRBV15
CATSRGVAGYRRWNQPQHF
TGTGCCACCAGCAGAGGCGTCGCAGGGTATCGGAGATGGAATCAGCCCCAGCATTTT
>NA|TRBD1|TRBJ1-1|TRBV5-1
CASSSLTGGGTEAFF
TGCGCCAGCAGCTCCCTAACAGGGGGCGGCACTGAAGCTTTCTTT